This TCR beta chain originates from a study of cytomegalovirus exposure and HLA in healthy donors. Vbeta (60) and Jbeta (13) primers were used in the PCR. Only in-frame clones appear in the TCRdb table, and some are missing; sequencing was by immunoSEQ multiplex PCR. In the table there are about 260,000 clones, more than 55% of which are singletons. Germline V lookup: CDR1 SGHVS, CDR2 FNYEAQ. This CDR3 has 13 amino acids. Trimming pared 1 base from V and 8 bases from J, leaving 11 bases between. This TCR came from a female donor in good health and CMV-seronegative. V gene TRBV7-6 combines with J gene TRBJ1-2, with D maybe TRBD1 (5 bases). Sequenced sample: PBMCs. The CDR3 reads CASSLGQGIGYTF. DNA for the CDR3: TGTGCCAGCAGCTTAGGGCAGGGAATCGGCTACACCTTC.